This TCR beta chain was profiled in a study of a mutant IDH1 vaccine in newly diagnosed glioma. Profiling relied on immunoSEQ multiplex PCR, and the TCRdb table lists in-frame clones only, not all of them. Of about 51,000 clones listed, 60% to 85% are singletons. V gave up 4 bases and J gave up 0 bases, with 6 bases separating them. This CDR3 is built from 13 residues. Germline V lookup: CDR1 MNHEY, CDR2 SMNVEV (reference sequence). This clone was seen a handful of times. Documented time point: baseline, week 1 (first vaccination visit). The treatment was: pre-vaccination baseline after standard-of-care therapy.

This chain uses TRBV27 with TRBJ1-2; D ambiguous. The TCR comes from a middle-aged woman with glioma. Sequenced here: PBMCs, sampled from a glioma patient treated with radiotherapy, temozolomide or both. CDR3 nucleotide sequence: TGTGCCAGCAGTTGGGCCTCTAACTATGGCTACACCTTC. Its translation: CASSWASNYGYTF.